Presented here are 4 T cell receptor beta chains from one specimen sequenced in a study of T cell repertoires in aging, cancer and after chemotherapy. TCR beta rearrangements were amplified from peripheral blood genomic DNA. Rearranged V-D-J TRB sequences were amplified with a mixed TRB-A/B primer pool. TCRdb processed the multiplex PCR reads anew with MiXCR; each CDR3 protein has one entry. Of approximately 4,900 distinct CDR3 sequences in the sample, roughly 29% were seen once. The specimen sequenced was blood. The source of these receptors is a human donor with a blood cancer. The donor label of this sample is uncertain.

The rearrangement joins TRBV11-3 to TRBJ1-5, with 9 bases lining up with TRBD1. Germline V gene lookup returns CDR1 SGHNT and CDR2 YENEEA. The CDR3 has 15 amino acids. Trimming cost V 3 bases and J 6 bases; bases outside gene matches: 6. The CDR3 DNA reads TGTGCCAGCAGCTTGGGACAGGGTTGCATTCAGCCCCAGCATTTT. It specifies CASSLGQGCIQPQHF.

This clonotype has a handful of counts. The chain employs TRBV6-6 and TRBJ1-2, with D perhaps TRBD1 (6 bases). The CDR3 contains 13 residues. The V end lost 6 bases, the J end lost 8 bases, and 16 bases lay between the germline ends. CDR1 is MNHNY and CDR2 is SVGAGI in the germline V gene (reference sequence). This CDR3 reads CASSGPGVGGYTF. For the CDR3, the DNA is TGTGCCAGCAGCGGTCCAGGGGTCGGGGGCTACACCTTC.

CDR3: CASRLDSAIGGYTF. The CDR3 DNA sequence: TGTGCCAGCAGATTGGACAGTGCAATTGGTGGCTACACCTTC. The chain joins TRBV6-6 to TRBJ1-2; TRBD1 might be the D (6 bases). This CDR3 region has 14 residues. The V end was cut by 6 bases, the J end by 7 bases, with 18 bases between. The germline V gene has CDR1 MNHNY and CDR2 SVGAGI (reference sequence).

V is TRBV7-9 and J is TRBJ1-6; no clear D. Germline CDR1 SEHNR, CDR2 FQNEAQ (reference sequence). Trimming pared 5 bases from V and 14 bases from J, leaving 7 bases between. This CDR3 has 10 amino acids. In DNA, the CDR3 is TGTGCCAGCAGCCCACGCGCCCTCCACTTT. Translation: CASSPRALHF.